This TCR beta chain emerged from a study of early T cells in non-severe SARS-CoV-2 infection. As part of library construction, unique molecular identifiers were attached to individual cDNA molecules. TCRdb re-derived calls from the 5' RACE reads in MiXCR, one entry per CDR3 protein. The sample lists about 22,000 distinct CDR3 sequences; more than 4% were seen once. The sample holds many counts of this clonotype. What it binds is unknown. Germline loops: CDR1 PRHDT, CDR2 FYEKMQ (reference sequence). CDR3 size: 15 residues. Trimming took off 8 bases at V and 0 bases at J, with 14 bases between the two ends. Study results and caveats: Comparison of clonotypes with VDJdb favored anti-spike CD8 responses while missing private and CD4 specificities.

What was sequenced was whole blood. The receptor was isolated from an adult who was a healthcare worker with PCR-confirmed SARS-CoV-2 infection or an uninfected control (not recorded which). This rearrangement joins TRBV13 to TRBJ2-1; D is unclear. The CDR3 protein is CASPIGYDSYNEQFF. The CDR3 DNA follows: TGTGCCAGCCCCATCGGGTATGACTCCTACAATGAGCAGTTCTTC. Using reference TRBV13 and TRBJ2-1 for the parts outside the CDR3, the full variable domain is AAGVIQSPRHLIKEKRETATLKCYPIPRHDTVYWYQQGPGQDPQFLISFYEKMQSDKGSIPDRFSAQQFSDYHSELNMSSLELGDSALYFCASPIGYDSYNEQFFGPGTRLTVL.